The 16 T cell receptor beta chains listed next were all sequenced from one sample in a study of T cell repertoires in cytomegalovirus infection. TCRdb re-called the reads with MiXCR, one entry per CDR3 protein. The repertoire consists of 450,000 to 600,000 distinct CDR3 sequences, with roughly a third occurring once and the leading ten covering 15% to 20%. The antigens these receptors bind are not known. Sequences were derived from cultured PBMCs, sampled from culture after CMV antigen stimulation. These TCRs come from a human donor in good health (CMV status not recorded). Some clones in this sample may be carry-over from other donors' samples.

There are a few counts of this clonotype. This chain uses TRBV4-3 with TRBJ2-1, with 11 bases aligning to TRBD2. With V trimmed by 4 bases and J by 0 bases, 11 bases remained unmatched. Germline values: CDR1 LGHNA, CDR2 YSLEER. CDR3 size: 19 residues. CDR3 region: CASSRMLAGGSSSYNEQFF. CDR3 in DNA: TGCGCCAGCAGCCGCATGCTAGCGGGAGGCTCTAGCTCCTACAATGAGCAGTTCTTC.

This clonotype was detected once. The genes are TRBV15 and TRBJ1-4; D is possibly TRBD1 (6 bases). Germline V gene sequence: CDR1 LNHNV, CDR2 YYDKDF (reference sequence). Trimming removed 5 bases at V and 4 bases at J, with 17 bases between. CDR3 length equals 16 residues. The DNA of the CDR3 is TGTGCCACCAGCCGCGATACAGGGACGAATAATGAAAAACTGTTTTTT. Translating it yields CATSRDTGTNNEKLFF.

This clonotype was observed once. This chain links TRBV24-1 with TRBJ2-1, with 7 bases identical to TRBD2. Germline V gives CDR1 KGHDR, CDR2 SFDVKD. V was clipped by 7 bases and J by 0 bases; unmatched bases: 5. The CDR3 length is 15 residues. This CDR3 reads CATSGTGGSYNEQFF. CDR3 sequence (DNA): TGTGCCACCAGCGGCACGGGGGGCTCCTACAATGAGCAGTTCTTC.

CDR3 protein: CSVGARLSYEQYF. The CDR3 DNA is TGCAGCGTTGGAGCTCGGCTCTCCTACGAGCAGTACTTC. The rearrangement uses TRBV29-1 and TRBJ2-7; the D is unclear. In germline, CDR1 is SQVTM, CDR2 ANQGSEA. V lost 4 bases, J lost 0 bases, and 10 bases lay in between. The CDR3 is 13 amino acids.

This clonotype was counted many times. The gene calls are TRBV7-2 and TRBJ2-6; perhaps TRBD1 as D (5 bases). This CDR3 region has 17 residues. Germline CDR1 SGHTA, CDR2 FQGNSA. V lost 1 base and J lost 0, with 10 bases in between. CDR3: CASSLGDRFSGANVLTF. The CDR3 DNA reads TGTGCCAGCAGCTTAGGAGACAGATTCTCTGGGGCCAACGTCCTGACTTTC.

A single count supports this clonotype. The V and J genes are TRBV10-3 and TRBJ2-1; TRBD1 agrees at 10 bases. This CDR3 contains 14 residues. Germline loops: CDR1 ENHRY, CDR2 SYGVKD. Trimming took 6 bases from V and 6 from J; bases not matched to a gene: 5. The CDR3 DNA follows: TGTGCCATCAGAGACAGGGGGCCTTCCAATGAGCAGTTCTTC. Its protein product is CAIRDRGPSNEQFF.

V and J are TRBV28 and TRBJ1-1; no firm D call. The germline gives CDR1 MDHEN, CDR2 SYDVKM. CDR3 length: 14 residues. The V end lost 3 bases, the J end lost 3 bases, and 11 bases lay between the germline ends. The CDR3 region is CASSLGKRDTEAFF. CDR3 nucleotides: TGTGCCAGCAGTTTGGGGAAAAGGGACACTGAAGCTTTCTTT.

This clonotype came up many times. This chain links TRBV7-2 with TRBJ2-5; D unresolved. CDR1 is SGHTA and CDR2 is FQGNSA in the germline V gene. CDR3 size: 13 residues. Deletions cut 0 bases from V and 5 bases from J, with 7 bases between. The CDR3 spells CASSLALGETQYF. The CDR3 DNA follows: TGTGCCAGCAGCTTAGCGCTAGGGGAGACCCAGTACTTC. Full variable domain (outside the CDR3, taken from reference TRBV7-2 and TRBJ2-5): GAGVSQSPSNKVTEKGKDVELRCDPISGHTALYWYRQSLGQGLEFLIYFQGNSAPDKSGLPSDRFSAERTGGSVSTLTIQRTQQEDSAVYLCASSLALGETQYFGPGTRLLVL.

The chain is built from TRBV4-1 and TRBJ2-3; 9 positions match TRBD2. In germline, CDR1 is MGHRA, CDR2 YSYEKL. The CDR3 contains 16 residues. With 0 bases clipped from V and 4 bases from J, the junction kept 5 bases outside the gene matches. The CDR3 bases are TGCGCCAGCAGCCAAGATTCTAGCGGGGTCCCAGATACGCAGTATTTT. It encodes CASSQDSSGVPDTQYF.

Here the CDR3 reads CASSPRLAGKPYEQYV. The CDR3 DNA is TGTGCCAGCAGCCCTCGACTAGCGGGAAAACCCTACGAGCAGTACGTC. The chain carries TRBV7-6 and TRBJ2-7; 11 positions match TRBD2. CDR3 size: 16 residues. V dropped 5 bases and J dropped 2; count of bases not matched to a gene: 8. Germline V gene sequence: CDR1 SGHVS, CDR2 FNYEAQ.

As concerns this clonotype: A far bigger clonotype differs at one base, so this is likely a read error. DNA for the CDR3: TGTGCCAGCAGTATGGACGGCAATCAGCCCCAGCATTTT. Protein product: CASSMDGNQPQHF. The J gene is TRBJ1-5, the V gene TRBV12-3 or TRBV12-4, with D hard to call. The CDR3 is 13 amino acids. V was trimmed by 5 bases and J by 2 bases, leaving 7 bases between them.

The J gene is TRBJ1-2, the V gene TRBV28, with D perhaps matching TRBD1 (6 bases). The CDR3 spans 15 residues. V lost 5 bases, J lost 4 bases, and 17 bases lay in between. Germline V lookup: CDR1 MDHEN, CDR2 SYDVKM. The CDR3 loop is CASSLSQGIGYGYTF. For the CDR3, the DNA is TGTGCCAGCAGTCTATCACAGGGAATCGGCTATGGCTACACCTTC.

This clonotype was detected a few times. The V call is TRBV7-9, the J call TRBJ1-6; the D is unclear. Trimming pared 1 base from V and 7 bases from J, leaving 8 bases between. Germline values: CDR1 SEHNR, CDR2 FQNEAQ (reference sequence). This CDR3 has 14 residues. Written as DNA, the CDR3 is TGTGCCAGCAGCTTAGTCACAGAGAATTCACCCCTCCACTTT. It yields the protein CASSLVTENSPLHF.

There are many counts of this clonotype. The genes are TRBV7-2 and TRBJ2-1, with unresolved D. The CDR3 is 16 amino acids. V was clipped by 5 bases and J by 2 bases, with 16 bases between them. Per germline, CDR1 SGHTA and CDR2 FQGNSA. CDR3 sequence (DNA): TGTGCCAGCAGCCGCGAGCCCAGAGCAGCCTACAATGAGCAGTTCTTC. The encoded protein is CASSREPRAAYNEQFF.

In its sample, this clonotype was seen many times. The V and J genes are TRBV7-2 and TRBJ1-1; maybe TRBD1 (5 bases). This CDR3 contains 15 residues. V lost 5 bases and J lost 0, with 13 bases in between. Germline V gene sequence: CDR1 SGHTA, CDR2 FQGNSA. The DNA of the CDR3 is TGTGCCAGCAGCCCTAGGGGAGGCCTGAACACTGAAGCTTTCTTT. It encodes CASSPRGGLNTEAFF.

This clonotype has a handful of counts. The CDR3 DNA follows: TGTGCCACCCAGACTAGCGGGGCGAACACCGGGGAGCTGTTTTTT. This translates into CATQTSGANTGELFF. J is TRBJ2-2 and V is TRBV19; TRBD2 matches at 11 bases. J lost 0 bases, V lost 10 bases, and 4 bases had no gene match. The CDR3 totals 15 residues. Germline lookup yields CDR1 LNHDA and CDR2 SQIVND (reference sequence).